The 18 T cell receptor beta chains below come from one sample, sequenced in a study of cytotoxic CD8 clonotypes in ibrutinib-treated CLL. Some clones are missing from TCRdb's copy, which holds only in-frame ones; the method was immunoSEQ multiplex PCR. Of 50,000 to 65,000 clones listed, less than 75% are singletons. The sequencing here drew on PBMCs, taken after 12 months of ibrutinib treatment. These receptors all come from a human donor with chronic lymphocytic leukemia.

DNA for the CDR3: TGTGCCTGGACTAGCTCTCAAGAGACCCAGTACTTC. It encodes CAWTSSQETQYF. The rearrangement links TRBV30 to TRBJ2-5; D is possibly TRBD2 (5 bases). The V gene's germline CDR1 is GTSNPN and CDR2 SVGIG (reference sequence). The CDR3 totals 12 residues. V lost 4 bases and J 2 bases, leaving 8 bases between the germline ends. Looking up the rest from reference TRBV30 and TRBJ2-5 gives the full variable domain: SQTIHQWPATLVQPVGSPLSLECTVEGTSNPNLYWYRQAAGRGLQLLFYSVGIGQISSEVPQNLSASRPQDRQFILSSKKLLLSDSGFYLCAWTSSQETQYFGPGTRLLVL.

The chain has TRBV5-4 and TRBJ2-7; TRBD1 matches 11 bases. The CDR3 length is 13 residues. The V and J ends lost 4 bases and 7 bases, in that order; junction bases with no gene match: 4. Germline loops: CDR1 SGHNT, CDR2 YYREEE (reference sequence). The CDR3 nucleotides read TGTGCCAGCAGCCAGGACAGGGGGCATGAGCAGTACTTC. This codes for CASSQDRGHEQYF.

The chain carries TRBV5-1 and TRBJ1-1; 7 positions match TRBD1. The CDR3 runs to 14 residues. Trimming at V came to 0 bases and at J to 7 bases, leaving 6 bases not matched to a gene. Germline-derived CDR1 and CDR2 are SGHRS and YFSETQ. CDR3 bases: TGCGCCAGCAGCTTGGGGGAACAGGGGAGTGAAGCTTTCTTT. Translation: CASSLGEQGSEAFF.

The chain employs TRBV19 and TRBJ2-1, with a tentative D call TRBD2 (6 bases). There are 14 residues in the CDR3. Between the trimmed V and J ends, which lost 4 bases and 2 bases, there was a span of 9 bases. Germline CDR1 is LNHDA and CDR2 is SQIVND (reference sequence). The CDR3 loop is CASSRGGAYNEQFF. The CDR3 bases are TGTGCCAGTAGTAGAGGCGGGGCCTACAATGAGCAGTTCTTC.

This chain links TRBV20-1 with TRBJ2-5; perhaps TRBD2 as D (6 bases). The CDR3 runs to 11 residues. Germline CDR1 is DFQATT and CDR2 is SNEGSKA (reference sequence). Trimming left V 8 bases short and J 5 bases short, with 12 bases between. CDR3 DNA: TGCAGTTCCAAAGGAGGGGAGACCCAGTACTTC. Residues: CSSKGGETQYF.

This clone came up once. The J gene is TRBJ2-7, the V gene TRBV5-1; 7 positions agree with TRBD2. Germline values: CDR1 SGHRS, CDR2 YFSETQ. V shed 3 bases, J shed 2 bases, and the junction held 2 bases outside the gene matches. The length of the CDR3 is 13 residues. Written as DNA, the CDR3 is TGCGCCAGCAGCTGGGAGGGTCCCTACGAGCAGTACTTC. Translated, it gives CASSWEGPYEQYF.

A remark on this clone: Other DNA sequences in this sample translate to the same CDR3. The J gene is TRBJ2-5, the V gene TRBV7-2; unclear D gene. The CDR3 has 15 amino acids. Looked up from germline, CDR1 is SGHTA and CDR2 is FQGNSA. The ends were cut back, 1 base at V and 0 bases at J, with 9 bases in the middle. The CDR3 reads CASSLGFSNQETQYF. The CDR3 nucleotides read TGTGCCAGCAGCTTAGGGTTTTCGAACCAAGAGACCCAGTACTTC.

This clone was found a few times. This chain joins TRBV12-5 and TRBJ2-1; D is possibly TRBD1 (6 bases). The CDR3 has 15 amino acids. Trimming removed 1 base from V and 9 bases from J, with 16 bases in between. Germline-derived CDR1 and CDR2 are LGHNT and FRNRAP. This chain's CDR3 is CASGLGQANGGEQFF. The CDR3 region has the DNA TGTGCTAGTGGTTTGGGACAGGCCAATGGGGGTGAGCAGTTCTTC.

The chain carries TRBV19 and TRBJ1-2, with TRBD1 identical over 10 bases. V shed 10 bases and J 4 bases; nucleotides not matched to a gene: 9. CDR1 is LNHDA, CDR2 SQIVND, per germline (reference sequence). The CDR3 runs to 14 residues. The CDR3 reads CATSPGTGVYGYTF. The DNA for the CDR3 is TGTGCCACCTCACCCGGGACAGGGGTCTATGGCTACACCTTC.

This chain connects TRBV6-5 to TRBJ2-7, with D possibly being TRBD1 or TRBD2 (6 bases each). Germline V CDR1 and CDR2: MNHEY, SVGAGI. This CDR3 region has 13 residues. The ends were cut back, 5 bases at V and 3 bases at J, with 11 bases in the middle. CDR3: CASSPGGHYEQYF. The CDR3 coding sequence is TGTGCCAGCAGTCCCGGGGGACACTACGAGCAGTACTTC.

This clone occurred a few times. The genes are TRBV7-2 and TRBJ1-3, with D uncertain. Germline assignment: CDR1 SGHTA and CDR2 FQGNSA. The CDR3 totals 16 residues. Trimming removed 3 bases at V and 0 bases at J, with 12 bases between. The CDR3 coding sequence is TGTGCCAGCAGCTTTAACACCGTGAGCTCTGGAAACACCATATATTTT. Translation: CASSFNTVSSGNTIYF. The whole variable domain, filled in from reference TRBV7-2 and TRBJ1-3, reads GAGVSQSPSNKVTEKGKDVELRCDPISGHTALYWYRQSLGQGLEFLIYFQGNSAPDKSGLPSDRFSAERTGGSVSTLTIQRTQQEDSAVYLCASSFNTVSSGNTIYFGEGSWLTVV.

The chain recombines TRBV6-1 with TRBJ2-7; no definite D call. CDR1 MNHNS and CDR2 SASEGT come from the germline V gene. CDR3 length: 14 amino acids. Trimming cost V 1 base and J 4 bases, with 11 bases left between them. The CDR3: CASSEVGARYEQYF. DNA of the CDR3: TGTGCCAGCAGTGAAGTAGGTGCCCGATACGAGCAGTACTTC.

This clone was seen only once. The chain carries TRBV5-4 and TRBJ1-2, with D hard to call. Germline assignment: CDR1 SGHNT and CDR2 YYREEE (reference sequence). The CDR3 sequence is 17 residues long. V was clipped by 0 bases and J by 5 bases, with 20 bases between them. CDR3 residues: CASSLDQVVSPLYGYTF. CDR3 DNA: TGTGCCAGCAGCTTGGATCAAGTGGTCAGCCCTTTGTATGGCTACACCTTC. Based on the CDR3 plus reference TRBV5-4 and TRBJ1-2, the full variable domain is ETGVTQSPTHLIKTRGQQVTLRCSSQSGHNTVSWYQQALGQGPQFIFQYYREEENGRGNFPPRFSGLQFPNYSSELNVNALELDDSALYLCASSLDQVVSPLYGYTFGSGTRLTVV.

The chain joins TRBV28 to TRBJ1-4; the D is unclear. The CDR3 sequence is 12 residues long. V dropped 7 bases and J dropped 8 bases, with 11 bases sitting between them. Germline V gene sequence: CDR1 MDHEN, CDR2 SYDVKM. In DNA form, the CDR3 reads TGTGCCAGCAACCTAAAGGAGGAAAAACTGTTTTTT. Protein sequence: CASNLKEEKLFF.

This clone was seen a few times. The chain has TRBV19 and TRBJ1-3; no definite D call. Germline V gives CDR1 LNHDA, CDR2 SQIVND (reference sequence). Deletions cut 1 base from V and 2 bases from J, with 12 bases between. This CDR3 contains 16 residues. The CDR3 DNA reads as TGTGCCAGTAGTATAGTTGGGGAGTTCCCTGGAAACACCATATATTTT. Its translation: CASSIVGEFPGNTIYF.

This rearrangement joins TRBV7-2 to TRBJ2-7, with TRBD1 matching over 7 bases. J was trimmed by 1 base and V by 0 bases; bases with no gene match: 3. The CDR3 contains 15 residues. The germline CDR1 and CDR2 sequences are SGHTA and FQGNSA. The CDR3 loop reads CASSLAPTGSYEQYF. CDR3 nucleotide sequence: TGTGCCAGCAGCTTAGCTCCGACAGGGTCCTACGAGCAGTACTTC.

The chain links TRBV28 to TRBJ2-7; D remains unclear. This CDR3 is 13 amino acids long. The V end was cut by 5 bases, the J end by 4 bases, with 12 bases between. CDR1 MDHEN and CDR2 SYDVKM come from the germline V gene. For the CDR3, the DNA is TGTGCCAGCAGTCCAACCCTCTTTTACGAGCAGTACTTC. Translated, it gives CASSPTLFYEQYF.

The CDR3: CASSILDSNQPQHF. CDR3 sequence (DNA): TGTGCCAGTAGTATACTGGATAGCAATCAGCCCCAGCATTTT. The chain has TRBV19 and TRBJ1-5; D gene uncertain. In germline, CDR1 is LNHDA, CDR2 SQIVND (reference sequence). The CDR3 runs 14 residues. Trimming stripped 2 bases from V and 0 bases from J, with 5 bases between.